These 22 T cell receptor beta chains were all obtained from the same sample, sequenced in a study of control samples from healthy donors and cancer patients. The assay was immunoSEQ multiplex PCR, and TCRdb's table has in-frame clones only and misses some. The data contain around 110,000 clones, 85% to 90% of them singletons. The sequencing sample was made of PBMCs. Receptor source: a woman between 50 and 59 years old with colorectal cancer.

The chain joins TRBV9 to TRBJ2-7; TRBD1 is a possible D gene (5 bases). CDR1 and CDR2 (germline): SGDLS, YYNGEE. This CDR3 is 13 amino acids long. V lost 0 bases, J lost 6 bases, and 10 bases lay in between. CDR3 in amino acids: CASSVGVGAEQYF. The CDR3, as DNA: TGTGCCAGCAGCGTAGGAGTTGGGGCCGAGCAGTACTTC. Together with reference TRBV9 and TRBJ2-7, the CDR3 gives the full variable domain: DSGVTQTPKHLITATGQRVTLRCSPRSGDLSVYWYQQSLDQGLQFLIQYYNGEERAKGNILERFSAQQFPDLHSELNLSSLELGDSALYFCASSVGVGAEQYFGPGTRLTVT.

The chain is built from TRBV5-1 and TRBJ2-7; 8 positions agree with TRBD1. This CDR3 is built from 15 residues. J lost 5 bases, V lost 5 bases, and 12 bases had no gene match. The germline CDR1 and CDR2 sequences are SGHRS and YFSETQ. The CDR3 loop reads CASSSRQGILNEQYF. CDR3 sequence (DNA): TGCGCCAGCAGTTCTAGACAGGGGATCTTGAACGAGCAGTACTTC. The full variable domain, completed using reference TRBV5-1 and TRBJ2-7, is KAGVTQTPRYLIKTRGQQVTLSCSPISGHRSVSWYQQTPGQGLQFLFEYFSETQRNKGNFPGRFSGRQFSNSRSEMNVSTLELGDSALYLCASSSRQGILNEQYFGPGTRLTVT.

The genes are TRBV6-5 and TRBJ1-2, with D tentatively TRBD1 (5 bases). Germline V lookup: CDR1 MNHEY, CDR2 SVGAGI. The CDR3 covers 12 residues. The ends were cut back, 6 bases at V and 4 bases at J, with 9 bases in the middle. For the CDR3, the DNA is TGTGCCAGCAGGACAGATCCCTATGGCTACACCTTC. Its protein product is CASRTDPYGYTF.

This CDR3 reads CASRLRGGQETQYF. The CDR3 DNA sequence: TGTGCCAGCAGACTACGGGGGGGGCAAGAGACCCAGTACTTC. The chain is built from TRBV6-6 and TRBJ2-5; TRBD2 matches at 8 bases. This CDR3 is built from 14 residues. The germline gives CDR1 MNHNY, CDR2 SVGAGI (reference sequence). Trimming took 6 bases from V and 2 from J; bases not matched to a gene: 5.

The rearrangement uses TRBV10-3 and TRBJ2-1; TRBD2 matches at 11 bases. The CDR3 loop spans 14 amino acids. J was trimmed by 5 bases and V by 7 bases; bases with no gene match: 4. Per the germline V gene, CDR1 is ENHRY and CDR2 is SYGVKD. CDR3 bases: TGTGCCATCACTAATAGCGGGAGGGACAATGAGCAGTTCTTC. Its protein is CAITNSGRDNEQFF.

The chain employs TRBV6-5 and TRBJ2-5; 11 positions match TRBD1. Germline CDR1 MNHEY, CDR2 SVGAGI. This CDR3 has 16 residues. The V gene end was trimmed by 0 bases and the J gene end by 4 bases; junction bases not matched to a gene: 4. The CDR3 is CASSYSGGQGGETQYF. In DNA, the CDR3 is TGTGCCAGCAGTTACTCGGGGGGACAGGGGGGAGAGACCCAGTACTTC.

This clone was counted a few times. V and J are TRBV10-3 and TRBJ2-2; TRBD1 matches at 10 bases. V shed 11 bases, J shed 4 bases, and the junction held 19 bases outside the gene matches. The CDR3 has 18 amino acids. CDR1 is ENHRY, CDR2 SYGVKD, per germline. CDR3: CAALSGTGDIRRTGELFF. The CDR3, as DNA: TGTGCCGCCCTTTCGGGGACAGGGGATATCAGACGCACCGGGGAGCTGTTTTTT.

V usage is TRBV3-1 (or the pseudogene TRBV3-2) and J usage is TRBJ2-5; tentative D call: TRBD2 (5 bases). V lost 0 bases to trimming and J lost 7 bases, with 9 bases between them. CDR1 LGHDT and CDR2 YNNKEL come from the germline V gene (reference sequence). There are 13 residues in the CDR3. The CDR3 loop is CASSQDWERTQYF. CDR3 bases: TGTGCCAGCAGCCAAGACTGGGAGCGGACCCAGTACTTC.

The chain employs TRBV6-5 and TRBJ2-5; perhaps TRBD2 as D (6 bases). There are 13 residues in the CDR3. V lost 6 bases, J lost 2 bases, and 10 bases lay in between. Germline CDR1 reads MNHEY; CDR2 reads SVGAGI. The CDR3, as DNA: TGTGCCAGCAGCTGGCGGGGTCAAGAGACCCAGTACTTC. Protein product: CASSWRGQETQYF.

V gene TRBV5-4 combines with J gene TRBJ2-3; possibly TRBD1 or TRBD2 for D (5 bases each). From germline, CDR1 is SGHNT and CDR2 YYREEE (reference sequence). The CDR3 length is 14 residues. Trimming took off 3 bases at V and 4 bases at J, with 12 bases between the two ends. The CDR3 DNA reads TGTGCCAGCAGCTGGGGGATGTCCGCAGATACGCAGTATTTT. Its translation: CASSWGMSADTQYF.

The chain uses TRBV5-1 and TRBJ1-2, with D perhaps matching TRBD1 (5 bases). CDR3 length: 17 amino acids. In germline, CDR1 is SGHRS, CDR2 YFSETQ. V was cut by 0 bases and J by 4 bases, with 19 bases left in between. The CDR3 spells CASSLADLWGGVYGYTF. In nucleotides, the CDR3 is TGCGCCAGCAGCTTGGCCGACCTATGGGGGGGAGTCTATGGCTACACCTTC.

This CDR3 reads CATSRDRDTGELFF. Here the CDR3 DNA reads TGTGCCACCAGCAGAGACAGGGACACCGGGGAGCTGTTTTTT. V is TRBV15 and J is TRBJ2-2; the D gene is possibly TRBD1 (5 bases). The V end lost 0 bases, the J end lost 3 bases, and 5 bases lay between the germline ends. The germline V gene encodes CDR1 LNHNV and CDR2 YYDKDF (reference sequence). This CDR3 has 14 amino acids.

The chain has TRBV7-8 and TRBJ1-2; 11 bases fit TRBD1. The germline V gene has CDR1 SGHVS and CDR2 FQNEAQ. The length of the CDR3 is 15 residues. V was clipped by 5 bases and J by 8 bases; unmatched bases: 10. CDR3 nucleotide sequence: TGTGCCAGCAGCCCAGATGGGACAGGGGGGTCCGGCTACACCTTC. It codes for CASSPDGTGGSGYTF.

V gene TRBV6-1 combines with J gene TRBJ2-3; tentative D call: TRBD1 (5 bases). CDR1 is MNHNS, CDR2 SASEGT, per germline. V lost 2 bases to trimming and J lost 2 bases, with 11 bases between them. This CDR3 has 15 residues. The CDR3 sequence: CASSELTGYTDTQYF. The CDR3 DNA is TGTGCCAGCAGTGAATTAACAGGCTACACAGATACGCAGTATTTT.

This clone was picked up a small number of times. The chain couples TRBV27 to TRBJ2-7, with D perhaps assigned TRBD1 or TRBD2 (6 bases each). In germline, CDR1 is MNHEY, CDR2 SMNVEV (reference sequence). This CDR3 has 15 amino acids. V was pared by 5 bases and J by 0 bases, with 14 bases between. As DNA, the CDR3 is TGTGCCAGCAGTACCGCGGGACACAGCTCCTACGAGCAGTACTTC. This encodes CASSTAGHSSYEQYF.

This chain connects TRBV2 to TRBJ1-2; perhaps TRBD1 as D (5 bases). Looked up from germline, CDR1 is SNHLY and CDR2 is FYNNEI. Trimming removed 5 bases at V and 7 bases at J, with 29 bases between. The CDR3 is 18 residues long. CDR3 in DNA: TGTGCCAGCAGTCCCACGCCGGGGCAGATTAAAACTTTGGGTGGCTACACCTTC. Amino acid sequence: CASSPTPGQIKTLGGYTF.

The rearrangement links TRBV30 to TRBJ1-4; no firm D call. The germline V gene has CDR1 GTSNPN and CDR2 SVGIG (reference sequence). CDR3 length: 13 residues. The V gene lost 2 bases and the J gene lost 5 bases, with 9 bases spanning the gap. Here the CDR3 DNA reads TGTGCCTGGAGTCTGAGAGGGAATGAAAAACTGTTTTTT. Its protein product is CAWSLRGNEKLFF.

The V and J genes are TRBV5-1 and TRBJ1-1; 7 bases fit TRBD1. The germline V gene encodes CDR1 SGHRS and CDR2 YFSETQ. The V gene end was trimmed by 3 bases and the J gene end by 4 bases; junction bases not matched to a gene: 3. The CDR3 is 13 amino acids. CDR3 residues: CASSSRQGTEAFF. The CDR3 DNA sequence: TGCGCCAGCAGCTCCCGACAGGGCACTGAAGCTTTCTTT.

V gene TRBV5-1 combines with J gene TRBJ1-3; 11 bases are a match to TRBD1. The CDR3 is 18 residues long. CDR1 is SGHRS, CDR2 YFSETQ, per germline. V gave up 0 bases and J gave up 0 bases; unmatched junction bases: 5. The DNA of the CDR3 is TGCGCCAGCAGCTTGGATTTCGGGACAGGGGGCTCTGGAAACACCATATATTTT. Its translation: CASSLDFGTGGSGNTIYF.

J is TRBJ1-5 and V is TRBV19; tentatively, D is TRBD1 (5 bases). CDR3 length: 13 residues. V lost 3 bases, J lost 3 bases, and 6 bases lay in between. CDR1 LNHDA and CDR2 SQIVND come from the germline V gene (reference sequence). CDR3 residues: CASSMTVNQPQHF. The CDR3 nucleotides read TGTGCCAGTAGTATGACAGTCAATCAGCCCCAGCATTTT.

The chain recombines TRBV25-1 with TRBJ1-2; no definite D call. Germline V gives CDR1 MGHDK, CDR2 SYGVNS. There are 13 residues in the CDR3. The germline V and J ends were trimmed by 3 bases and 3 bases, with 8 bases remaining between them. DNA for the CDR3: TGTGCCAGCAGTGAGAACGACGACTATGGCTACACCTTC. The encoded protein is CASSENDDYGYTF.

This chain joins TRBV6-5 and TRBJ2-7, with D uncertain. V shed 6 bases and J shed 6 bases, with 12 bases lying between them. From germline, CDR1 is MNHEY and CDR2 SVGAGI. The CDR3 consists of 12 residues. Here the CDR3 DNA reads TGTGCCAGCAGAGACATGTATGCCGAGCAGTACTTC. Translated, it gives CASRDMYAEQYF.